Each of the 24 T cell receptor beta chains below was sequenced from the same sample in a study of T cell responses to AZD1222 COVID-19 vaccine. Assay used: immunoSEQ multiplex PCR; TCRdb lists only in-frame clones, some missing. The profile shows more than 95,000 clones, about 89% of them singletons. The sample consisted of peripheral blood, taken on day 0 of AZD1222 vaccination. The receptors were sampled from an adult in good health.

This sequence joins TRBV5-4 and TRBJ1-1; possibly TRBD1 for D (5 bases). V was shortened by 0 bases and J by 3 bases, with 12 bases between the two germline ends. CDR3 size: 15 residues. Germline assignment: CDR1 SGHNT and CDR2 YYREEE (reference sequence). CDR3 nucleotide sequence: TGTGCCAGCAGCTTGGGGGGCGGCATTTACACTGAAGCTTTCTTT. It is translated as CASSLGGGIYTEAFF.

V is TRBV6-2 or TRBV6-3 and J is TRBJ1-1; TRBD1 aligns across 7 bases. The V gene end was trimmed by 7 bases and the J gene end by 6 bases; junction bases not matched to a gene: 11. Looked up from germline, CDR1 is MNHEY and CDR2 is SVGEGT. There are 14 residues in the CDR3. The CDR3 DNA sequence: TGTGCCAGCAACCCCCCCAGGGGGTCCGCTGAAGCTTTCTTT. Protein sequence: CASNPPRGSAEAFF.

J is TRBJ2-2 and V is TRBV9; weak D call: TRBD1 (5 bases). From germline, CDR1 is SGDLS and CDR2 YYNGEE. The CDR3 covers 16 residues. The V end lost 0 bases, the J end lost 0 bases, and 9 bases lay between the germline ends. This CDR3 reads CASSVGAGPNTGELFF. DNA of the CDR3: TGTGCCAGCAGCGTAGGAGCAGGGCCGAACACCGGGGAGCTGTTTTTT.

CDR3 DNA sequence: TGTGCCAGCAGCTTAGCATCGGTGGTGACGGGGACTGAAGCTTTCTTT. It codes for CASSLASVVTGTEAFF. This rearrangement joins TRBV7-2 to TRBJ1-1; D is uncertain. V lost 0 bases and J 5 bases, leaving 16 bases between the germline ends. Germline CDR1 is SGHTA and CDR2 is FQGNSA. The CDR3 has 16 amino acids.

The J gene is TRBJ2-5, the V gene TRBV3-1 (or the pseudogene TRBV3-2); 8 bases are a match to TRBD2. The V gene's germline CDR1 is LGHDT and CDR2 YNNKEL (reference sequence). The J segment lost 7 bases and the V segment lost 5 bases, leaving 12 bases of the junction unmatched. The CDR3 covers 15 residues. The CDR3 loop reads CASSSGERGLGTQYF. The CDR3 bases are TGTGCCAGCAGCTCGGGGGAGCGGGGGCTGGGGACCCAGTACTTC.

The J gene is TRBJ2-4, the V gene TRBV11-1, with 10 bases matching TRBD1. The germline gives CDR1 SGHAT, CDR2 FQDESV (reference sequence). The length of the CDR3 is 16 residues. The ends lost 5 bases at V and 8 bases at J; junction bases unmatched: 12. The CDR3 sequence: CASSPHGTGVRDIQYF. In DNA, the CDR3 is TGTGCCAGCAGCCCTCACGGGACAGGGGTGAGGGACATTCAGTACTTC.

The chain combines TRBV4-3 with TRBJ1-1; D possibly corresponds to TRBD1 (5 bases). Trimming took 0 bases from V and 0 from J, leaving 11 bases between them. CDR3 length: 16 residues. Germline CDR1 is LGHNA and CDR2 is YSLEER. In DNA, the CDR3 is TGCGCCAGCAGCCAAGATTTTGCAGGGATGAACACTGAAGCTTTCTTT. Translated: CASSQDFAGMNTEAFF.

The chain recombines TRBV7-2 with TRBJ2-1; 12 bases map to TRBD2. Germline V gene lookup returns CDR1 SGHTA and CDR2 FQGNSA. The CDR3 totals 16 residues. The J segment lost 6 bases and the V segment lost 5 bases, leaving 8 bases of the junction unmatched. The CDR3 is CASSGRGLAGTNEQFF. CDR3 nucleotide sequence: TGTGCCAGCAGCGGACGAGGACTAGCGGGAACCAATGAGCAGTTCTTC.

This clone was picked up one time. The chain joins TRBV29-1 to TRBJ2-5; 7 bases align to TRBD2. CDR1 is SQVTM and CDR2 is ANQGSEA in the germline V gene. CDR3 length: 11 amino acids. With V trimmed by 3 bases and J by 5 bases, 0 bases remained unmatched. The CDR3 loop reads CSVEGGETQYF. Written as DNA, the CDR3 is TGCAGCGTTGAGGGGGGGGAGACCCAGTACTTC.

The gene calls are TRBV5-1 and TRBJ1-2; D is possibly TRBD1 (5 bases). CDR1 is SGHRS and CDR2 is YFSETQ in the germline V gene. V lost 0 bases and J 8 bases, leaving 14 bases between the germline ends. This CDR3 is 14 amino acids long. CDR3 in DNA: TGCGCCAGCAGCTTGGGAGGCAGGGCCCTGGGCTACACCTTC. This translates into CASSLGGRALGYTF. The whole variable domain, filled in from reference TRBV5-1 and TRBJ1-2, reads KAGVTQTPRYLIKTRGQQVTLSCSPISGHRSVSWYQQTPGQGLQFLFEYFSETQRNKGNFPGRFSGRQFSNSRSEMNVSTLELGDSALYLCASSLGGRALGYTFGSGTRLTVV.

The genes are TRBV10-3 and TRBJ1-2; no clear D. CDR1 and CDR2 (germline): ENHRY, SYGVKD. Trimming took 4 bases from V and 2 from J, leaving 11 bases between them. This CDR3 region has 14 residues. The CDR3 DNA sequence: TGTGCCATCAGTGGCATCGACCTAAACTATGGCTACACCTTC. It is translated as CAISGIDLNYGYTF.

The rearrangement joins TRBV6-5 to TRBJ1-2; no clear D gene. The CDR3 runs to 13 residues. Between the trimmed V and J ends, which lost 6 bases and 2 bases, there was a span of 10 bases. Germline V CDR1 and CDR2: MNHEY, SVGAGI. The DNA for the CDR3 is TGTGCCAGCAGGAGAGACGGGAACTATGGCTACACCTTC. It yields the protein CASRRDGNYGYTF.

This chain joins TRBV5-1 and TRBJ1-2; 10 nucleotides line up with TRBD1. Trimming took 5 bases from V and 8 from J; bases not matched to a gene: 9. The CDR3 extends over 14 amino acids. CDR1 and CDR2 (germline): SGHRS, YFSETQ. The chain's CDR3 is CASRPGTGVYGYTF. CDR3 bases: TGCGCCAGCAGACCCGGGACAGGGGTATACGGCTACACCTTC.

CDR3 loop: CASSPQDREFNSGNTIYF. The CDR3 bases are TGTGCCAGTAGTCCTCAGGACAGGGAGTTTAACTCTGGAAACACCATATATTTT. The chain recombines TRBV19 with TRBJ1-3; 8 nucleotides agree with TRBD1. Losses at the gene ends were 5 bases for V and 0 bases for J; bases not matched to a gene: 12. CDR3 size: 18 residues. Per the germline V gene, CDR1 is LNHDA and CDR2 is SQIVND (reference sequence). Together with reference TRBV19 and TRBJ1-3, the CDR3 gives the full variable domain: DGGITQSPKYLFRKEGQNVTLSCEQNLNHDAMYWYRQDPGQGLRLIYYSQIVNDFQKGDIAEGYSVSREKKESFPLTVTSAQKNPTAFYLCASSPQDREFNSGNTIYFGEGSWLTVV.

This chain uses TRBV5-6 with TRBJ1-2; unclear D gene. With 2 bases removed from V and 1 base from J, the gap between germline ends came to 6 bases. The CDR3 runs to 13 residues. Per the germline V gene, CDR1 is SGHDT and CDR2 is YYEEEE. The CDR3 spells CASSLRVNYGYTF. CDR3 in DNA: TGTGCCAGCAGCTTACGAGTTAACTATGGCTACACCTTC.

A few counts support this clone. Mismatch with germline at one junction end may stem from a read error. The chain employs TRBV7-7 and TRBJ1-1, with 8 bases lining up with TRBD1. The CDR3 totals 13 residues. CDR1 and CDR2 (germline): SSHAT, FNYEAQ (reference sequence). The CDR3 reads CASSIDRGTEAFF. CDR3 in DNA: TGTGCTAGCAGCATTGACAGGGGAACTGAAGCTTTCTTT. Using reference TRBV7-7 and TRBJ1-1 for the parts outside the CDR3, the full variable domain is GAGVSQSPRYKVTKRGQDVTLRCDPISSHATLYWYQQALGQGPEFLTYFNYEAQPDKSGLPSDRFSAERPEGSISTLTIQRTEQRDSAMYRCASSIDRGTEAFFGQGTRLTVV.

V is TRBV5-1 and J is TRBJ2-2, with 12 bases lining up with TRBD1. The V gene's germline CDR1 is SGHRS and CDR2 YFSETQ. V lost 2 bases, J lost 6 bases, and 2 bases stayed unmatched. The CDR3 is made up of 15 amino acids. In nucleotides, the CDR3 is TGCGCCAGCAGCTTTGGGACAGGGGGCCCCGGGGAGCTGTTTTTT. This translates into CASSFGTGGPGELFF.

V gene TRBV28 combines with J gene TRBJ1-6; 7 nucleotides match TRBD1. The CDR3 extends over 15 amino acids. In germline, CDR1 is MDHEN, CDR2 SYDVKM. After removal of 6 bases from V and 4 bases from J, the junction contained 6 bases not matched to a gene. CDR3 DNA sequence: TGTGCCAGCAGACTAGGACAGGTTTATAATTCACCCCTCCACTTT. The encoded protein is CASRLGQVYNSPLHF.

This clone was seen a single time. The rearrangement uses TRBV7-9 and TRBJ1-5; 7 bases map to TRBD1. Germline CDR1 reads SEHNR; CDR2 reads FQNEAQ (reference sequence). Trimming removed 5 bases from V and 0 bases from J; junction bases left unmatched: 4. The CDR3 extends over 15 amino acids. This CDR3 reads CASSQGTDSNQPQHF. DNA for the CDR3: TGTGCCAGCAGCCAAGGGACAGATAGCAATCAGCCCCAGCATTTT.

The chain couples TRBV27 to TRBJ2-7, with 9 bases lining up with TRBD1. The ends lost 3 bases at V and 5 bases at J; junction bases unmatched: 8. The germline V gene has CDR1 MNHEY and CDR2 SMNVEV (reference sequence). This CDR3 comprises 15 residues. The CDR3 DNA reads as TGTGCCAGCAGTTTTTCCCCGGGACAGGGTAACGAGCAGTACTTC. Translation: CASSFSPGQGNEQYF.

This sequence joins TRBV21-1 and TRBJ2-3; the table names TRBD1, a call not compared with the DNA. TRBV21-1 is listed as a pseudogene. CDR3 size: 14 residues. The CDR3 DNA reads TGTGCCAGCAGCACTTTGACATTCACAGATACGCAGTATTTT. Translating it yields CASSTLTFTDTQYF.

This chain uses TRBV27 with TRBJ1-1, with TRBD1 as a possible D gene (5 bases). The V gene lost 5 bases and the J gene lost 6 bases, with 16 bases spanning the gap. There are 14 residues in the CDR3. Germline V CDR1 and CDR2: MNHEY, SMNVEV (reference sequence). CDR3 loop: CASSPRQRGPEAFF. CDR3 coding DNA: TGTGCCAGCAGTCCGAGACAGAGAGGACCTGAAGCTTTCTTT.

As DNA, the CDR3 is TGTGCCAGCAGCCCATTCAGGGGACTAGCGACCGAGCAGTACTTC. It is translated as CASSPFRGLATEQYF. The chain has TRBV3-1 (or the pseudogene TRBV3-2) and TRBJ2-7; 10 bases line up with TRBD2. The CDR3 length is 15 residues. Trimming cost V 4 bases and J 6 bases; bases outside gene matches: 9. Germline V gene lookup returns CDR1 LGHDT and CDR2 YNNKEL (reference sequence).

This chain links TRBV4-3 with TRBJ2-7, with D possibly matching TRBD2 (6 bases). Trimming cost V 2 bases and J 1 base, with 9 bases left between them. There are 14 residues in the CDR3. Germline CDR1 reads LGHNA; CDR2 reads YSLEER. The CDR3 coding sequence is TGCGCCAGCAGCCAAAAGGAGGGATCCTACGAGCAGTACTTC. It translates to CASSQKEGSYEQYF.